Presented here are 17 T cell receptor beta chains from one specimen sequenced in a study of T-cell memory formation after mild COVID-19. TCRdb ran MiXCR on the 5' RACE reads and lists one entry per CDR3 protein. The table has 410,000 or so distinct CDR3 sequences, less than 25% seen once; the top ten hold around 14%. Sequencing was carried out using PBMCs or a T cell subset sorted from them (not recorded which). The receptors come from an adult woman who had mild COVID-19 (a few samples of this study predate the infection). Cell type and time point are not known.

This clonotype was observed a few times. The rearrangement uses TRBV11-2 and TRBJ2-7; TRBD2 matches at 11 bases. The CDR3 is 15 residues long. V was pared by 5 bases and J by 5 bases, with 8 bases of the junction left unmatched. CDR1 and CDR2 from the germline V gene are SGHAT and FQNNGV. The CDR3 region has the DNA TGTGCCAGCAGCCTCCGACTAGCGGGACTGAACGAGCAGTACTTC. This codes for CASSLRLAGLNEQYF.

This clonotype showed up just a few times. The genes are TRBV2 and TRBJ2-2, with 8 bases aligning to TRBD1. In germline, CDR1 is SNHLY, CDR2 FYNNEI. This CDR3 is built from 15 residues. V was clipped by 3 bases and J by 5 bases; unmatched bases: 5. The CDR3 spells CASSEQGAGTGELFF. The CDR3 region has the DNA TGTGCCAGCAGTGAGCAGGGGGCTGGAACCGGGGAGCTGTTTTTT. Based on the CDR3 plus reference TRBV2 and TRBJ2-2, the full variable domain is EPEVTQTPSHQVTQMGQEVILRCVPISNHLYFYWYRQILGQKVEFLVSFYNNEISEKSEIFDDQFSVERPDGSNFTLKIRSTKLEDSAMYFCASSEQGAGTGELFFGEGSRLTVL.

A note on this clonotype: This may be a read error: a much more frequent sequence differs by one nucleotide. This chain joins TRBV7-9 and TRBJ2-7; D uncertain. The ends were cut back, 3 bases at V and 0 bases at J, with 6 bases in the middle. CDR1 is SEHNR, CDR2 FQNEAQ, per germline (reference sequence). CDR3 length: 13 amino acids. The CDR3 DNA follows: TGTGCCAGCAGCTTCTGGGGCTCCTACGAGCAGTACTTC. It is translated as CASSFWGSYEQYF.

The table lists this clonotype with a few counts. J is TRBJ2-7 and V is TRBV10-3, with 11 bases identical to TRBD1. With 3 bases clipped from V and 3 bases from J, the junction kept 4 bases outside the gene matches. The CDR3 is 15 residues long. Germline V gene sequence: CDR1 ENHRY, CDR2 SYGVKD. The chain's CDR3 is CAISDRGQGGYEQYF. CDR3 nucleotide sequence: TGTGCCATCAGTGATCGGGGACAGGGGGGCTACGAGCAGTACTTC.

The chain has TRBV7-8 and TRBJ2-3; a weak D match, TRBD1 (6 bases). V was cut by 2 bases and J by 2 bases, with 14 bases left in between. This CDR3 is 16 amino acids long. Looked up from germline, CDR1 is SGHVS and CDR2 is FQNEAQ. Here the CDR3 DNA reads TGTGCCAGCAGCTTACCGGCGGCAGGGGTCACAGATACGCAGTATTTT. Protein: CASSLPAAGVTDTQYF.

CDR3 loop: CASSFVAGQMLGGYTF. As DNA, the CDR3 is TGTGCCAGCAGTTTTGTGGCAGGGCAAATGTTGGGAGGCTACACCTTC. The V gene is TRBV12-3 or TRBV12-4, the J gene TRBJ1-2; D possibly corresponds to TRBD1 (5 bases). V shed 3 bases and J shed 8 bases, with 22 bases lying between them. This CDR3 spans 16 amino acids.

V is TRBV5-1 and J is TRBJ1-6; the match to TRBD1 covers 7 bases. J gave up 9 bases and V 0 bases, and 6 bases lay outside the gene matches. The germline CDR1 and CDR2 sequences are SGHRS and YFSETQ. This CDR3 has 15 amino acids. The CDR3 nucleotides are TGCGCCAGCAGCTTGGAAGGGACAGAGCGTTCACCCCTCCACTTT. It is translated as CASSLEGTERSPLHF.

CDR3 DNA: TGTGCCAGCAGCCGATACCCCTCGGGACAGTCGAACACCGGGGAGCTGTTTTTT. It is translated as CASSRYPSGQSNTGELFF. The gene calls are TRBV14 and TRBJ2-2; 7 bases match TRBD1. V shed 4 bases, J shed 0 bases, and the junction held 11 bases outside the gene matches. This CDR3 is 18 amino acids long. Germline V lookup: CDR1 SGHDN, CDR2 FVKESK.

The rearrangement links TRBV12-3 or TRBV12-4 to TRBJ1-2; D is uncertain. The V and J ends lost 5 bases and 3 bases respectively, with 16 bases between them. The CDR3 runs to 15 residues. This chain's CDR3 is CASSTGLLADYGYTF. CDR3 bases: TGTGCCAGCAGTACCGGACTTTTAGCGGACTATGGCTACACCTTC.

The V call is TRBV7-9, the J call TRBJ2-7; D unclear. This CDR3 is built from 12 residues. The germline V gene encodes CDR1 SEHNR and CDR2 FQNEAQ (reference sequence). Trimming left V 5 bases short and J 7 bases short, with 12 bases between. CDR3 residues: CASSTLPGEQYF. The CDR3 nucleotides read TGTGCCAGCAGCACTCTCCCTGGTGAGCAGTACTTC.

This clonotype was detected only a few times. This rearrangement joins TRBV11-2 to TRBJ2-3; TRBD1 is a possible D gene (6 bases). CDR1 and CDR2 from the germline V gene are SGHAT and FQNNGV. The CDR3 is made up of 17 amino acids. Trimming pared 5 bases from V and 1 base from J, leaving 19 bases between. CDR3 in amino acids: CASSQAKGVAGTDTQYF. CDR3 sequence (DNA): TGTGCCAGCAGCCAAGCTAAGGGGGTTGCCGGCACAGATACGCAGTATTTT. The variable domain in full, completed from reference TRBV11-2 and TRBJ2-3, reads EAGVAQSPRYKIIEKRQSVAFWCNPISGHATLYWYQQILGQGPKLLIQFQNNGVVDDSQLPKDRFSAERLKGVDSTLKIQPAKLEDSAVYLCASSQAKGVAGTDTQYFGPGTRLTVL.

V usage is TRBV2 and J usage is TRBJ1-2; possibly TRBD1 for D (5 bases). Germline-derived CDR1 and CDR2 are SNHLY and FYNNEI. CDR3 length: 12 amino acids. The germline V and J ends were trimmed by 7 bases and 2 bases, with 8 bases remaining between them. The CDR3 bases are TGTGCCAGCACGGGGGGAAACTATGGCTACACCTTC. It specifies CASTGGNYGYTF.

This clonotype was found once. The J gene is TRBJ2-3, the V gene TRBV6-5; D could derive from TRBD1 or TRBD2 (6 bases each). The V gene lost 8 bases and the J gene lost 5 bases, with 23 bases spanning the gap. Germline V CDR1 and CDR2: MNHEY, SVGAGI. CDR3 size: 16 residues. The CDR3 DNA is TGTGCCAGCTCCATGACAGGAGGGACCCCAGGAGATACGCAGTATTTT. The encoded protein is CASSMTGGTPGDTQYF.

This chain joins TRBV12-3 or TRBV12-4 and TRBJ2-2; perhaps D is TRBD1 or TRBD2 (7 bases each). The V end was cut by 3 bases, the J end by 5 bases, with 13 bases between. This CDR3 has 15 residues. Here the CDR3 reads CASSLGGGKTGELFF. The CDR3 region has the DNA TGTGCCAGCAGTTTGGGAGGGGGCAAGACCGGGGAGCTGTTTTTT.

This chain uses TRBV7-8 with TRBJ1-1; no firm D call. V lost 2 bases and J lost 6, with 10 bases in between. Germline lookup yields CDR1 SGHVS and CDR2 FQNEAQ. The CDR3 sequence is 13 residues long. This CDR3 reads CASSLSIPPEAFF. CDR3 coding DNA: TGTGCCAGCAGCTTATCCATACCCCCTGAAGCTTTCTTT. Together with reference TRBV7-8 and TRBJ1-1, the CDR3 gives the full variable domain: GAGVSQSPRYKVAKRGQDVALRCDPISGHVSLFWYQQALGQGPEFLTYFQNEAQLDKSGLPSDRFFAERPEGSVSTLKIQRTQQEDSAVYLCASSLSIPPEAFFGQGTRLTVV.

The rearrangement uses TRBV5-5 and TRBJ2-3; possibly TRBD2 for D (6 bases). The V gene lost 0 bases and the J gene lost 2 bases, with 10 bases spanning the gap. Germline CDR1 and CDR2: SGHKS and YYEKEE (reference sequence). This CDR3 is built from 15 residues. Written as DNA, the CDR3 is TGTGCCAGCAGCTTGGACGGGGGATACACAGATACGCAGTATTTT. It yields the protein CASSLDGGYTDTQYF.

V and J are TRBV20-1 and TRBJ1-2, with no clear D. V was trimmed by 3 bases and J by 8 bases, leaving 13 bases between them. The CDR3 runs 12 residues. Germline CDR1 and CDR2: DFQATT and SNEGSKA (reference sequence). The CDR3 DNA is TGCAGTGCTAGGATCCGCGAATGGGGCTACACCTTC. It translates to CSARIREWGYTF.